Listed here is a single TCR beta chain. The data belong to a study of blood T cell repertoires in COVID-19. Study summary: Acute-phase and convalescent COVID-19 samples originated in the United States, Italy and Spain. The cDNA or gDNA used as material had been derived from T cells, B-cell-depleted T cells, or PBMCs.

Original handling: Amplification with reference gene primers provided the estimates of nucleated cell counts. Measured with immunoSEQ multiplex PCR; TCRdb has only the in-frame clones, and not every one. V and J calls and clone size come straight from that table; D and trimming were deduced from the DNA. The table lists 70,000 to 95,000 clones, 70% to 90% of them singletons. Germline V lookup: CDR1 LNHDA, CDR2 SQIVND (reference sequence). V lost 3 bases and J lost 0; bases outside the gene matches: 6. The length of the CDR3 is 17 residues. The sample comprised peripheral blood. The source of this sequence is a woman between 65 and 79 years old with active or convalescent COVID-19. V gene TRBV19 combines with J gene TRBJ2-3; 10 positions match TRBD1. CDR3 sequence: CASSIRTGGPSTDTQYF. Here the CDR3 DNA reads TGTGCCAGTAGTATCCGGACAGGGGGGCCTAGCACAGATACGCAGTATTTT.